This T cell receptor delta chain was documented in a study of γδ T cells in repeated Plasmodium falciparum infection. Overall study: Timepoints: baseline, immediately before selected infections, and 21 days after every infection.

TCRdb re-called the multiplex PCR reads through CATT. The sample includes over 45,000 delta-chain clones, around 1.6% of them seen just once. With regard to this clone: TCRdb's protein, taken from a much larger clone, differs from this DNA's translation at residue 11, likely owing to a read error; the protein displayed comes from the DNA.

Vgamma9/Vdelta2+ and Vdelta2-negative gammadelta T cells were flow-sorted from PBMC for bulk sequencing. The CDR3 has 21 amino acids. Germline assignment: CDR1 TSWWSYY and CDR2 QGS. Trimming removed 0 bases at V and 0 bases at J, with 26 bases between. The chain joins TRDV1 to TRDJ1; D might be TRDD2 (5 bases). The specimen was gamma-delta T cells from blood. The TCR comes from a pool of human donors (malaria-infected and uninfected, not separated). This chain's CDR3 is CALGELLFAYAVPQYTDKLIF. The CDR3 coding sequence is TGTGCTCTTGGGGAACTACTATTCGCCTACGCTGTTCCGCAGTACACCGATAAACTCATCTTT.